This entry concerns a single T cell receptor beta chain. The antigen it binds to is not known. At one of its ends the junction is not consistent with the germline gene, which may arise from a read error. RNA was extracted using the RNeasy kit, and roughly 0.5 to 1 ug of the RNA was reverse transcribed with random hexamers. The immunoSEQ multiplex PCR assay, covering 54 Vbeta and 13 Jbeta segments, was used to amplify TCR beta CDR3 regions. Bias from PCR amplification was corrected by using a synthetic template baseline for primer optimization and for computational correction. The authors' analysis ran thus. Reads were annotated to V, D and J genes according to IMGT and were analyzed with immunoSEQ Analyzer, with only productive sequences retained. To calculate clonality, Shannon entropy was normalized by log2 of the number of productive unique sequences and then subtracted from one. Public and private clones were assessed among the 100 most prevalent clones of each patient and control. A clone was defined as Susac-specific if it was absent from the healthy and MS cohorts, from approximately 980 published viral clones and from other ImmuneACCESS disease sequences. TCRdb's own reprocessing of the public reads used fastp at Q25 and MiXCR and kept productive beta chains. Records with the same CDR3 protein are collapsed into one entry carrying the most frequent genes and DNA. TCRdb, not the original authors, processed these V and J calls. A total of about 49,000 distinct CDR3 sequences appear in this sample, more than 85% of them only once. Of the sample, less than 0.65% is held by the ten largest clones.

Peripheral blood CD8+ and CD4+ T cells from healthy donors, Susac syndrome patients and multiple sclerosis patients were profiled by high-throughput TCR beta sequencing. Healthy donors were included as age- and sex-matched controls. Bulk CD8+ and CD4+ T cells were purified magnetically by negative isolation, whereas CD8+ TEMRA cells were enriched by FACS. Blood was drawn into EDTA tubes, processed within 24 hours, and PBMCs were isolated by density gradient centrifugation. PBMCs intended for TCR sequencing were cryopreserved in liquid nitrogen and thawed later in a water bath at 37 degrees C. The sorted or isolated CD4+, CD8+ and CD8+ TEMRA cells reached a purity of at least 90%. This sample is part of a study of CD8 T cells in Susac syndrome (dated by TCRdb to about 2019). Study-wide context: Repertoire sequencing was used to test whether CD8+ T cell activation and differentiation in Susac syndrome was antigen driven. Clonality of the CD8+ T cell repertoire was compared between around eleven healthy donors, roughly 14 Susac syndrome patients and about 15 multiple sclerosis patients.

CDR1 and CDR2 are drawn from the germline V gene (reference sequence): LNHDA, SQIVND. The CDR3 spans 16 residues, from the cysteine through the phenylalanine. The entry retains the CDR3 DNA only, 48 bases that are in frame from base 1. Beyond this particular receptor, the publication reports: The TCR sequencing and HLA analysis was acknowledged to have included a relatively small number of individuals.

Recombination connected TRBV19 to TRBJ2-2, and TRBD2 aligns with 7 junction nucleotides. Sequences were obtained from CD8+ T cells from PBMCs. This sequence originates from a human donor in good health. The CDR3 protein sequence reads: CASGPGRREYTGELFF. The DNA is TGTGCCAGTGGACCCGGGCGGCGGGAGTATACCGGGGAGCTTTTTTTT.